A selection of T cell receptor beta chains follows, all from one sample in a study of shared clonotypes between healthy human individuals. The method was immunoSEQ multiplex PCR; TCRdb's version includes in-frame clones alone and lacks a portion of them. Here the sample spans a few million clones, approximately 94% being singletons. The sequencing sample was made of naive CD4+ T cells sorted from blood. The receptor source for this set is a man in his late teens or twenties in good health. The CDR3 runs from the conserved cysteine through the conserved F or W. Fields, in order: J gene, D gene, V gene, clone size, CDR3 DNA, CDR3 protein. The D gene is left open where the match is weak. The size of a clone is reported for some rows only, either as once, few or many, or as a class for expanded clones.

>TRBJ2-1|TRBD1|TRBV5-1|NA
TGCGCCAGCAGACGACCCGGGACAGGGGAATACAAAAATGAGCAGTTCTTC
CASRRPGTGEYKNEQFF
>TRBJ1-1|NA|TRBV9|NA
TGTGCCAGCAGCGTCAACCCCGACGGGGGGACTGAAGCTTTCTTT
CASSVNPDGGTEAFF
>TRBJ2-1|TRBD2|TRBV4-1|once
TGCGCCTCTAGCGGGGGACCCTCATACAATGAGCAGTTCTTC
CASSGGPSYNEQFF
>TRBJ2-7|TRBD2|TRBV25-1|NA
TGTGCCAGCAGTGAATTCATTATAGCGGGAGCCCCGGATCGAGGGAACTTC
CASSEFIIAGAPDRGNF
>TRBJ1-5|NA|TRBV5-6|NA
TGTGCCAGCAGCTTGGCAGACGGTCAGCCCCAGCATTTT
CASSLADGQPQHF
>TRBJ2-7|TRBD1|TRBV6-5|NA
TGTGCCAGCAGGCGCGCCGGGACAGGGGCCTACGAGCAGTACTTC
CASRRAGTGAYEQYF
>TRBJ2-7|NA|TRBV5-4|NA
TGTGCCAGCAGCTTGGGGGGGTCATTGGGGCAGCTTGAGCAGTACTTC
CASSLGGSLGQLEQYF
>TRBJ2-5|NA|TRBV29-1|once
TGCAGCGTGGGACGGTCGGGGGAGACCCAGTACTTC
CSVGRSGETQYF
>TRBJ1-2|NA|TRBV10-2|NA
TGCGCCAGCAGTGAAGGGGGGACCCTTAAACTCTATGGCTACACCTTC
CASSEGGTLKLYGYTF
>TRBJ1-2|NA|TRBV2|NA
TGTGCCAGCAGTTTAAGGTGGGAATCGGACTATGGCTACACCTTC
CASSLRWESDYGYTF
>TRBJ1-1|NA|TRBV10-3|NA
TGTGCCATCAGTGAGGGGGGTCGGAGGACTGAAGCTTTCTTT
CAISEGGRRTEAFF
>TRBJ1-1|NA|TRBV4-3|NA
TGCGCCAGCAGCCAAGAGGTGGGGATTGAGGCTTTCTTT
CASSQEVGIEAFF